These 11 T cell receptor beta chains share one sample of origin, sequenced in a study of technical replicates of blood from a few donors. Sequencing was performed with immunoSEQ multiplex PCR; in TCRdb, only in-frame clones are kept and a portion is missing. The sample has around 79,000 clones, more than 85% seen once. The sequenced material came from T cells isolated from PBMCs. The origin of the receptors is a human donor in good health.

This chain links TRBV6-6 with TRBJ1-6; the match to TRBD1 covers 7 bases. Trimming at V came to 4 bases and at J to 6 bases, leaving 6 bases not matched to a gene. Germline V gene lookup returns CDR1 MNHNY and CDR2 SVGAGI (reference sequence). This CDR3 comprises 15 residues. In nucleotides, the CDR3 is TGTGCCAGCAGTTGGACCTGGGACAGTAATTCACCCCTCCACTTT. Translation: CASSWTWDSNSPLHF.

The CDR3 coding sequence is TGTGCCAGCAGCTGGGAGCGGGGGGGACCCAAAAACATTCAGTACTTC. Protein product: CASSWERGGPKNIQYF. This sequence joins TRBV5-4 and TRBJ2-4; 10 positions match TRBD2. Germline loops: CDR1 SGHNT, CDR2 YYREEE (reference sequence). The CDR3 extends over 16 amino acids. J gave up 2 bases and V 3 bases, and 5 bases lay outside the gene matches.

The rearrangement uses TRBV6-6 and TRBJ2-7; 9 nucleotides line up with TRBD1. V shed 7 bases and J 3 bases; nucleotides not matched to a gene: 7. CDR1 MNHNY and CDR2 SVGAGI come from the germline V gene (reference sequence). The CDR3 sequence is 14 residues long. CDR3 protein: CASNLGQGGYEQYF. Here the CDR3 DNA reads TGTGCCAGCAACTTGGGACAGGGAGGCTACGAGCAGTACTTC.

This sequence joins TRBV5-6 and TRBJ2-1; 9 bases map to TRBD1. CDR3 length: 15 amino acids. The ends lost 0 bases at V and 9 bases at J; junction bases unmatched: 7. CDR1 is SGHDT and CDR2 is YYEEEE in the germline V gene. The CDR3 bases are TGTGCCAGCAGCTTGGTGGGACAGGGATATGTTGAGCAGTTCTTC. Translation gives CASSLVGQGYVEQFF. The variable domain in full, with the rest retrieved from reference TRBV5-6 and TRBJ2-1, is DAGVTQSPTHLIKTRGQQVTLRCSPKSGHDTVSWYQQALGQGPQFIFQYYEEEERQRGNFPDRFSGHQFPNYSSELNVNALLLGDSALYLCASSLVGQGYVEQFFGPGTRLTVL.

The chain carries TRBV28 and TRBJ1-1; D gene unclear. Germline assignment: CDR1 MDHEN and CDR2 SYDVKM. CDR3 length: 13 amino acids. V was shortened by 1 base and J by 3 bases, with 6 bases between the two germline ends. This CDR3 reads CASSLSVYTEAFF. In DNA form, the CDR3 reads TGTGCCAGCAGTTTATCAGTATACACTGAAGCTTTCTTT.

This chain uses TRBV5-4 with TRBJ2-7; TRBD1 might be the D (7 bases). The CDR3 totals 16 residues. Germline V gene sequence: CDR1 SGHNT, CDR2 YYREEE (reference sequence). V lost 0 bases, J lost 0 bases, and 13 bases lay in between. CDR3: CASSLVEGAGSYEQYF. CDR3 in DNA: TGTGCCAGCAGCTTGGTGGAGGGGGCGGGCTCCTACGAGCAGTACTTC.

The V gene is TRBV7-2, the J gene TRBJ2-7, with 11 positions matching TRBD2. This CDR3 is built from 18 residues. V shed 5 bases and J 6 bases; nucleotides not matched to a gene: 18. The germline V gene has CDR1 SGHTA and CDR2 FQGNSA. The CDR3 loop is CASSPANRLAGRLAEQYF. CDR3 bases: TGTGCCAGCAGCCCCGCCAATCGACTAGCGGGGCGCCTCGCCGAGCAGTACTTC.

The gene calls are TRBV7-9 and TRBJ2-3; D remains ambiguous. V shed 2 bases and J shed 4 bases, with 10 bases lying between them. CDR3 size: 14 residues. Germline values: CDR1 SEHNR, CDR2 FQNEAQ (reference sequence). The CDR3 region is CASSLPWAPDTQYF. The CDR3 DNA sequence: TGTGCCAGCAGCTTACCCTGGGCCCCAGATACGCAGTATTTT.

The rearrangement uses TRBV6-5 and TRBJ2-7; 10 bases align to TRBD2. From germline, CDR1 is MNHEY and CDR2 SVGAGI. Losses at the gene ends were 4 bases for V and 2 bases for J; bases not matched to a gene: 8. The CDR3 sequence is 16 residues long. The CDR3 DNA reads TGTGCCAGCAGTTCCGGGACTAGCGTAGGGACCTACGAGCAGTACTTC. Translated: CASSSGTSVGTYEQYF.

The J gene is TRBJ2-2, the V gene TRBV6-5; tentatively, D is TRBD2 (5 bases). This CDR3 region has 14 residues. Between the trimmed V and J ends, which lost 2 bases and 6 bases, there was a span of 10 bases. Germline V gene sequence: CDR1 MNHEY, CDR2 SVGAGI. CDR3 protein: CASSYGLASGELFF. In DNA form, the CDR3 reads TGTGCCAGCAGTTACGGTCTAGCCTCCGGGGAGCTGTTTTTT.

The chain is built from TRBV27 and TRBJ1-4; TRBD1 aligns across 9 bases. This CDR3 region has 16 residues. Germline V gene sequence: CDR1 MNHEY, CDR2 SMNVEV (reference sequence). Trimming cost V 1 base and J 7 bases; bases outside gene matches: 7. CDR3 DNA sequence: TGTGCCAGCAGTTTATTTACCGGGACAGGGAGTGAAAAACTGTTTTTT. It specifies CASSLFTGTGSEKLFF.